These 5 T cell receptor beta chains originate from one sample sequenced in a study of blood T cell repertoires in COVID-19. Method: immunoSEQ multiplex PCR; TCRdb's copy keeps in-frame clones and lacks some. This table has 50,000 to 60,000 clones, 75% to 85% appearing once. Input material: peripheral blood. The receptors stem from a human donor in a cohort sampled during active COVID-19.

This chain uses TRBV6-5 with TRBJ2-5; 7 nucleotides line up with TRBD2. The CDR3 has 15 residues. V lost 2 bases and J lost 5; bases outside the gene matches: 8. In germline, CDR1 is MNHEY, CDR2 SVGAGI. This CDR3 is CASSYLYGGTETQYF. The CDR3, as DNA: TGTGCCAGCAGTTACCTATACGGGGGGACGGAGACCCAGTACTTC.

The chain employs TRBV4-3 and TRBJ2-3; 10 bases are a match to TRBD2. The CDR3 extends over 17 amino acids. V was pared by 0 bases and J by 4 bases, with 7 bases of the junction left unmatched. The germline gives CDR1 LGHNA, CDR2 YSLEER. The CDR3 protein is CASSQEWTSGPSDTQYF. Here the CDR3 DNA reads TGCGCCAGCAGCCAAGAGTGGACTAGCGGCCCCTCAGATACGCAGTATTTT.

The chain carries TRBV4-1 and TRBJ1-1; 9 bases line up with TRBD1. Germline assignment: CDR1 MGHRA and CDR2 YSYEKL. The CDR3 extends over 14 amino acids. Trimming took 3 bases from V and 5 from J; bases not matched to a gene: 4. The CDR3 is CASSQGQGITEAFF. The CDR3 bases are TGCGCCAGCAGCCAGGGACAGGGAATAACTGAAGCTTTCTTT.

This chain joins TRBV7-3 and TRBJ2-7, with D perhaps TRBD2 (6 bases). Trimming stripped 3 bases from V and 7 bases from J, with 19 bases between. Germline lookup yields CDR1 SGHTA and CDR2 FQGTGA. The CDR3 is made up of 15 amino acids. The CDR3 DNA reads as TGTGCCAGCAGCTTTACCGGGAGTGGGGATGAGGAGCAGTACTTC. It translates to CASSFTGSGDEEQYF. Supplemented by reference TRBV7-3 and TRBJ2-7, the full variable domain reads GAGVSQTPSNKVTEKGKYVELRCDPISGHTALYWYRQSLGQGPEFLIYFQGTGAADDSGLPNDRFFAVRPEGSVSTLKIQRTERGDSAVYLCASSFTGSGDEEQYFGPGTRLTVT.

The chain employs TRBV7-8 and TRBJ2-5; 7 nucleotides match TRBD2. The CDR3 spans 15 residues. V lost 5 bases, J lost 4 bases, and 10 bases stayed unmatched. Germline loops: CDR1 SGHVS, CDR2 FQNEAQ. Here the CDR3 reads CASSPPRERVETQYF. The CDR3 bases are TGTGCCAGCAGCCCCCCGCGGGAGCGGGTAGAGACCCAGTACTTC.